A selection of T cell receptor beta chains follows, all from one sample in a study of shared clonotypes between healthy human individuals. Using immunoSEQ multiplex PCR, the repertoire was profiled, and TCRdb retains in-frame clones only, with some absent. This table holds approximately 720,000 clones, approximately 75% found once. The sample taken for sequencing was memory CD4+ T cells sorted from blood. The receptors derive from a woman aged 30 to 39 in good health. Each CDR3 is given with its conserved first and last residue. D genes are given only for firm matches. The size of a clone is reported for some rows only, either as once, few or many, or as a class for expanded clones.

V gene: TRBV7-9; D gene: TRBD2; J gene: TRBJ2-2; clone size: .; CDR3 DNA: TGTGCCAGCAGCCTAACTAGCGGGAACACCGGGGAGCTGTTTTTT; CDR3 protein: CASSLTSGNTGELFF
V gene: TRBV18; D gene: .; J gene: TRBJ2-7; clone size: .; CDR3 DNA: TGTGCCAGCTCACCTCAACGGGACAACCTTCCCTACGAGCAGTACTTC; CDR3 protein: CASSPQRDNLPYEQYF
V gene: TRBV10-3; D gene: TRBD1; J gene: TRBJ2-7; clone size: .; CDR3 DNA: TGTGCCATCAGTGAGGAGCAACCCCAGGGGGCTGGGCAGTACTTC; CDR3 protein: CAISEEQPQGAGQYF
V gene: TRBV7-6; D gene: TRBD2; J gene: TRBJ2-5; clone size: .; CDR3 DNA: TGTGCCAGCACCTACTCTCAGGGACTAGCGGGAGAGACCCAGTACTTC; CDR3 protein: CASTYSQGLAGETQYF
V gene: TRBV9; D gene: .; J gene: TRBJ1-2; clone size: .; CDR3 DNA: TGTGCCAGCAGCGTAGACAGCTATGGCTACACCTTC; CDR3 protein: CASSVDSYGYTF
V gene: TRBV7-9; D gene: .; J gene: TRBJ2-6; clone size: .; CDR3 DNA: TGTGCCAGCAGCGGCCGGGGGACAGTTAGCTCTGGGGCCAACGTCCTGACTTTC; CDR3 protein: CASSGRGTVSSGANVLTF
V gene: TRBV14; D gene: .; J gene: TRBJ1-1; clone size: .; CDR3 DNA: TGTGCCAGCAGCCGGAGGGTGGCAGCCATGACGAGCACTGAAGCTTTCTTT; CDR3 protein: CASSRRVAAMTSTEAFF
V gene: TRBV5-1; D gene: .; J gene: TRBJ2-2; clone size: .; CDR3 DNA: TGCGCCAGCAGCCCCTTTGCGGGTTCGAACACCGGGGAGCTGTTTTTT; CDR3 protein: CASSPFAGSNTGELFF
V gene: TRBV5-1; D gene: .; J gene: TRBJ2-5; clone size: .; CDR3 DNA: TGCGCCAGCCTAACAGGAACCGGTGAAGAGACCCAGTACTTC; CDR3 protein: CASLTGTGEETQYF
V gene: TRBV7-9; D gene: TRBD1; J gene: TRBJ2-7; clone size: .; CDR3 DNA: TGTGCCAGCAGTTCCGACAGGGGGCTTTACGAGCAGTACTTC; CDR3 protein: CASSSDRGLYEQYF
V gene: TRBV30; D gene: .; J gene: TRBJ1-5; clone size: .; CDR3 DNA: TGTGCCTGGAGCGCCGGGACCACCACCCTTTATAGCAATCAGCCCCAGCATTTT; CDR3 protein: CAWSAGTTTLYSNQPQHF
V gene: TRBV6-6; D gene: .; J gene: TRBJ1-2; clone size: .; CDR3 DNA: TGTGCCAGCAGTTTCCAGGCGGCGACGTATGGCTACACCTTC; CDR3 protein: CASSFQAATYGYTF
V gene: TRBV20-1; D gene: .; J gene: TRBJ2-5; clone size: .; CDR3 DNA: TGCAGTGCTAGCGGCCAAGAGACCCAGTACTTC; CDR3 protein: CSASGQETQYF
V gene: TRBV7-7; D gene: .; J gene: TRBJ2-5; clone size: .; CDR3 DNA: TGTGCCAGCAGCTCCCATCTAGCTCCGCAAGAGACCCAGTACTTC; CDR3 protein: CASSSHLAPQETQYF
V gene: TRBV2; D gene: TRBD1; J gene: TRBJ1-2; clone size: few; CDR3 DNA: TGTGCCAGCAGTCGGACAGGGGCGGAAGGCTACACCTTC; CDR3 protein: CASSRTGAEGYTF
V gene: TRBV11-3; D gene: TRBD2; J gene: TRBJ2-3; clone size: .; CDR3 DNA: TGTGCCAGCAGTTCTGCGGGGGGAGGGGCAGATACGCAGTATTTT; CDR3 protein: CASSSAGGGADTQYF
V gene: TRBV7-9; D gene: TRBD2; J gene: TRBJ2-5; clone size: .; CDR3 DNA: TGTGCCAGCAGCGTGGGACTAGCTAGTGGCGAGACCCAGTACTTC; CDR3 protein: CASSVGLASGETQYF
V gene: TRBV5-4; D gene: .; J gene: TRBJ1-3; clone size: .; CDR3 DNA: TGTGCCAGCAGCCCCCAGACAGGAGGAAACACCATATATTTT; CDR3 protein: CASSPQTGGNTIYF
V gene: TRBV18; D gene: .; J gene: TRBJ2-3; clone size: .; CDR3 DNA: TGTGCCAGCTCATCGTCCCGTCAAGATACGCAGTATTTT; CDR3 protein: CASSSSRQDTQYF
V gene: TRBV9; D gene: .; J gene: TRBJ2-5; clone size: few; CDR3 DNA: TGTGCCAGCAGCGTTACGGGGCAAGAGACCCAGTACTTC; CDR3 protein: CASSVTGQETQYF
V gene: TRBV6-1; D gene: TRBD2; J gene: TRBJ2-7; clone size: .; CDR3 DNA: TGTGCCAGCAGGACTAGCGGGAGGGCCACCGAGCAGTACTTC; CDR3 protein: CASRTSGRATEQYF
V gene: TRBV28; D gene: .; J gene: TRBJ1-5; clone size: few; CDR3 DNA: TGTGCCAGCAGATCTTTACTGGACTGGAGGGTTCAGCCCCAGCATTTT; CDR3 protein: CASRSLLDWRVQPQHF
V gene: TRBV18; D gene: .; J gene: TRBJ2-5; clone size: .; CDR3 DNA: TGTGCCAGCTCACCACCTTCCCGGGCCGGCGAGACCCAGTACTTC; CDR3 protein: CASSPPSRAGETQYF
V gene: TRBV27; D gene: .; J gene: TRBJ2-7; clone size: .; CDR3 DNA: TGTGCCAGCAGTTTACGACAGCAAGCCTACGAGCAGTACTTC; CDR3 protein: CASSLRQQAYEQYF
V gene: TRBV10-2; D gene: .; J gene: TRBJ2-7; clone size: .; CDR3 DNA: TGCGCCAGCAGGGTAAGCGGTACCTACGAGCAGTACTTC; CDR3 protein: CASRVSGTYEQYF
V gene: TRBV21-1; D gene: .; J gene: TRBJ1-2; clone size: .; CDR3 DNA: TGTGCCAGCATTTGGCCCATGGCCAGGACAGGGGTTGACTATGGCTACACCTTC; CDR3 protein: CASIWPMARTGVDYGYTF
V gene: TRBV5-1; D gene: TRBD1; J gene: TRBJ1-3; clone size: .; CDR3 DNA: TGCGCCAGCAGCTCTACTCAGGGGGCGAGGGGTAACACCATATATTTT; CDR3 protein: CASSSTQGARGNTIYF
V gene: TRBV5-1; D gene: .; J gene: TRBJ2-3; clone size: .; CDR3 DNA: TGCGCCAGCAGCTTAACCCCGGGTAGTTTGGATTTT; CDR3 protein: CASSLTPGSLDF
V gene: TRBV11-2; D gene: .; J gene: TRBJ1-2; clone size: .; CDR3 DNA: TGTGCCAGCAGCTTAGATCGGGGGGGCGCTGACGGCTACACCTTC; CDR3 protein: CASSLDRGGADGYTF
V gene: TRBV9; D gene: .; J gene: TRBJ2-3; clone size: medium-sized; CDR3 DNA: TGTGCCAGCAGCGTAGGTCCCCCAGATACGCAGTATTTT; CDR3 protein: CASSVGPPDTQYF
V gene: TRBV15; D gene: TRBD2; J gene: TRBJ2-1; clone size: once; CDR3 DNA: TGTGCCACCAGCAGAGATTCTAGCGGGAAGCAGTTCTTC; CDR3 protein: CATSRDSSGKQFF
V gene: TRBV5-6; D gene: .; J gene: TRBJ2-7; clone size: .; CDR3 DNA: TGTGCCAGCAGCTTGGTTGGAGACTCCTACGAGCAGTACTTC; CDR3 protein: CASSLVGDSYEQYF
V gene: TRBV5-4; D gene: .; J gene: TRBJ1-5; clone size: many; CDR3 DNA: TGTGCCAGCAGCCAAGATCCCGGCGGTCCCCAGCATTTT; CDR3 protein: CASSQDPGGPQHF
V gene: TRBV5-1; D gene: TRBD2; J gene: TRBJ2-7; clone size: once; CDR3 DNA: TGCGCCAGCAGCTTACTGCCGGGACTAGCGGGGAGCTCCTACGAGCAGTACTTC; CDR3 protein: CASSLLPGLAGSSYEQYF
V gene: TRBV7-3; D gene: .; J gene: TRBJ2-2; clone size: .; CDR3 DNA: TGTGCCAGCAGCCCTGACCCGAACACCGGGGAGCTGTTTTTT; CDR3 protein: CASSPDPNTGELFF
V gene: TRBV6-1; D gene: TRBD1; J gene: TRBJ2-1; clone size: .; CDR3 DNA: TGTGCCAGCAGTGAAGCGAACGACAGGGGGACCTACAATGAGCAGTTCTTC; CDR3 protein: CASSEANDRGTYNEQFF
V gene: TRBV19; D gene: .; J gene: TRBJ2-4; clone size: .; CDR3 DNA: TGTGCCAGTAGTCCTAGACAGGCGATAGCCAAAAACATTCAGTACTTC; CDR3 protein: CASSPRQAIAKNIQYF
V gene: TRBV18; D gene: .; J gene: TRBJ1-5; clone size: .; CDR3 DNA: TGTGCCAGCTCACCAGGGAAGGATAGCAATCAGCCCCAGCATTTT; CDR3 protein: CASSPGKDSNQPQHF
V gene: TRBV11-2; D gene: .; J gene: TRBJ2-7; clone size: .; CDR3 DNA: TGTGCCAGCAGCCCGCCGGGACAACCCTACGAGCAGTACTTC; CDR3 protein: CASSPPGQPYEQYF
V gene: TRBV28; D gene: .; J gene: TRBJ1-4; clone size: .; CDR3 DNA: TGTGCCAGCAGTTTACTCGGCAGGGAGTATGAAAAACTGTTTTTT; CDR3 protein: CASSLLGREYEKLFF
V gene: TRBV19; D gene: .; J gene: TRBJ1-5; clone size: .; CDR3 DNA: TGTGCCAGTAGTATAGAGGACGATCAGCCCCAGCATTTT; CDR3 protein: CASSIEDDQPQHF
V gene: TRBV28; D gene: TRBD1; J gene: TRBJ1-4; clone size: .; CDR3 DNA: TGTGCCAGCAGTTTAATACCGGGACAGCCCGAAAAACTGTTTTTT; CDR3 protein: CASSLIPGQPEKLFF
V gene: TRBV4-1; D gene: TRBD2; J gene: TRBJ2-3; clone size: .; CDR3 DNA: TGCGCCAGCAGCCAAGAACACAGCCTCCTGACTAGCGGGAGCCCCATTGCGCAGTATTTT; CDR3 protein: CASSQEHSLLTSGSPIAQYF
V gene: TRBV28; D gene: .; J gene: TRBJ1-4; clone size: .; CDR3 DNA: TGTGCCAGCAGCCGGCCAACAACTAATGAAAAACTGTTTTTT; CDR3 protein: CASSRPTTNEKLFF
V gene: TRBV7-9; D gene: .; J gene: TRBJ2-1; clone size: .; CDR3 DNA: TGTGCCAGCAGGGGTACAGCGGGCAATGAGCAGTTCTTC; CDR3 protein: CASRGTAGNEQFF
V gene: TRBV5-1; D gene: .; J gene: TRBJ2-3; clone size: .; CDR3 DNA: TGCGCCAGCAGCTTGGGAACCCTCACAGATACGCAGTATTTT; CDR3 protein: CASSLGTLTDTQYF
V gene: TRBV11-2; D gene: .; J gene: TRBJ2-1; clone size: .; CDR3 DNA: TGTGCCAGCAGCCTACTAGAGTTGTATGAGCAGTTCTTC; CDR3 protein: CASSLLELYEQFF
V gene: TRBV10-3; D gene: TRBD2; J gene: TRBJ2-7; clone size: .; CDR3 DNA: TGTGCCATCAGTAGTAGCGGGATGTACTACGAGCAGTACTTC; CDR3 protein: CAISSSGMYYEQYF
V gene: TRBV6-1; D gene: TRBD1; J gene: TRBJ2-5; clone size: .; CDR3 DNA: TGTGCCAGCAGACTACAGGGGAGAGAGACCCAGTACTTC; CDR3 protein: CASRLQGRETQYF
V gene: TRBV5-4; D gene: TRBD1; J gene: TRBJ1-1; clone size: .; CDR3 DNA: TGTGCCAGCAGTCCGACAGGGTCCGGTGAAGCTTTCTTT; CDR3 protein: CASSPTGSGEAFF
V gene: TRBV11-2; D gene: .; J gene: TRBJ1-1; clone size: .; CDR3 DNA: TGTGCCAGCAGCCCCGGGCCTGCCAACACTGAAGCTTTCTTT; CDR3 protein: CASSPGPANTEAFF
V gene: TRBV5-8; D gene: TRBD1; J gene: TRBJ1-2; clone size: .; CDR3 DNA: TGTGCCAGCAGCCATTCCCAGGGGGCAGGTGGCTACACCTTC; CDR3 protein: CASSHSQGAGGYTF